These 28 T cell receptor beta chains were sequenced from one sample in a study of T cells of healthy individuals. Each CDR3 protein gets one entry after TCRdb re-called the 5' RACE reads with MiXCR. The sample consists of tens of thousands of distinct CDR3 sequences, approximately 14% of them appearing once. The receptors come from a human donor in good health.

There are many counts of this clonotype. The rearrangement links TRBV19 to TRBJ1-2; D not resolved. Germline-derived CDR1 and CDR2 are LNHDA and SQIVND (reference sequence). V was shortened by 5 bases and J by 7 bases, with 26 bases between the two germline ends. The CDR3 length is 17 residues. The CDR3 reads CASSPNRGAAAGVGYTF. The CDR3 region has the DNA TGTGCCAGTAGTCCGAACCGGGGTGCGGCAGCGGGCGTTGGCTACACCTTC.

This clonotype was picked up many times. CDR3 in DNA: TGTGCCTGGAGTCGGGGGGAGGGTACAGATACGCAGTATTTT. It translates to CAWSRGEGTDTQYF. The chain joins TRBV30 to TRBJ2-3; 7 bases fit TRBD2. The germline V gene has CDR1 GTSNPN and CDR2 SVGIG (reference sequence). J lost 3 bases, V lost 2 bases, and 5 bases had no gene match. The length of the CDR3 is 14 residues.

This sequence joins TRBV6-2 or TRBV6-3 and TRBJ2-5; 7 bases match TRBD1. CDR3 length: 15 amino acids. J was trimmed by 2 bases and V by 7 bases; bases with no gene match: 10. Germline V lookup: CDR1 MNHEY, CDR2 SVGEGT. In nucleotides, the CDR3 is TGTGCCAGCACCTATCCGACAGGGAATCAAGAGACCCAGTACTTC. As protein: CASTYPTGNQETQYF.

CDR3 coding DNA: TGTGCCAGCAGTACAGGACAGCCGTTAGCCAAAAACATTCAGTACTTC. Its protein product is CASSTGQPLAKNIQYF. V gene TRBV28 combines with J gene TRBJ2-4; D perhaps matches TRBD1 (6 bases). V lost 5 bases, J lost 0 bases, and 14 bases lay in between. The CDR3 is 16 amino acids. The germline V gene has CDR1 MDHEN and CDR2 SYDVKM.

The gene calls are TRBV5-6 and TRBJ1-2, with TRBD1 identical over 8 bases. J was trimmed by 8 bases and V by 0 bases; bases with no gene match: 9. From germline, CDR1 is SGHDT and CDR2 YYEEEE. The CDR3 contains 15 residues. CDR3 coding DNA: TGTGCCAGCAGCTTGGAGGCAGGGGGCGTAGGGGGCTACACCTTC. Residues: CASSLEAGGVGGYTF. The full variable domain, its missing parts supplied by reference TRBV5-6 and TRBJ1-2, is DAGVTQSPTHLIKTRGQQVTLRCSPKSGHDTVSWYQQALGQGPQFIFQYYEEEERQRGNFPDRFSGHQFPNYSSELNVNALLLGDSALYLCASSLEAGGVGGYTFGSGTRLTVV.

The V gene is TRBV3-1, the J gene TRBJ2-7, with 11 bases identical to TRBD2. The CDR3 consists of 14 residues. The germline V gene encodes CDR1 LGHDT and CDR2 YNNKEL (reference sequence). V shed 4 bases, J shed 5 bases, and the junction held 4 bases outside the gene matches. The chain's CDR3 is CASSRGTSGHEQYF. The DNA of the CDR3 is TGTGCCAGCAGCCGCGGGACTAGCGGTCACGAGCAGTACTTC.

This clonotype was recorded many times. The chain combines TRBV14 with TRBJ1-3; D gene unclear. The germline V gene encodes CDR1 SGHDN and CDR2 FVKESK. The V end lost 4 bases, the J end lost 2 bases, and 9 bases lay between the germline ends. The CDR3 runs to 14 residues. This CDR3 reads CASSRPTPGNTIYF. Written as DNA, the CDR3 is TGTGCCAGCAGCCGCCCGACACCTGGAAACACCATATATTTT.

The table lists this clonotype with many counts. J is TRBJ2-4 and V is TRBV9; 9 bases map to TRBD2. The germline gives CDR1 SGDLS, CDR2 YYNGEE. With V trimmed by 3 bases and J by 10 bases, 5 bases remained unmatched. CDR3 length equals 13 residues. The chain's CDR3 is CASSAGLARIQYF. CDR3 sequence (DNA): TGTGCCAGCAGCGCAGGACTAGCGAGGATTCAGTACTTC.

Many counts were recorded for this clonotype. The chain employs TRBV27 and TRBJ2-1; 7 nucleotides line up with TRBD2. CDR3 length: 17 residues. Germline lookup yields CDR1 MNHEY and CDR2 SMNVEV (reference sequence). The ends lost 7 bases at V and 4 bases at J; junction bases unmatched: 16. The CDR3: CASILLSPAGLYNEQFF. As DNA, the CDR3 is TGTGCCAGCATCCTTTTGTCCCCAGCGGGGCTTTACAATGAGCAGTTCTTC.

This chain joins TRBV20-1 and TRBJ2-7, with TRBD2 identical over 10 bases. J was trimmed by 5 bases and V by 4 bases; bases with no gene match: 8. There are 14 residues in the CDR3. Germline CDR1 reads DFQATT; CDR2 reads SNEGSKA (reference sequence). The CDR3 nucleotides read TGCAGTGCTAAAGCTAGCGGGAGAGTCGACGAGCAGTACTTC. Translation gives CSAKASGRVDEQYF.

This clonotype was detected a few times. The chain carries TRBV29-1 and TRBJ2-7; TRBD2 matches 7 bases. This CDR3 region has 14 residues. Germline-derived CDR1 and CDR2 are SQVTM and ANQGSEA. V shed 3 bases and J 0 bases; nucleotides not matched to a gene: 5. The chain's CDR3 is CSVDSGLLSYEQYF. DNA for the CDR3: TGCAGCGTTGACTCGGGACTACTCTCCTACGAGCAGTACTTC.

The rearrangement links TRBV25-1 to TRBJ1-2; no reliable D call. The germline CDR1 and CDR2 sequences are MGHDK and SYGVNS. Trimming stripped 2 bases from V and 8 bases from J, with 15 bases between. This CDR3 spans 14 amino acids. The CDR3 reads CASSENGPRVGYTF. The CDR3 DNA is TGTGCCAGCAGTGAAAACGGCCCCCGGGTAGGCTACACCTTC.

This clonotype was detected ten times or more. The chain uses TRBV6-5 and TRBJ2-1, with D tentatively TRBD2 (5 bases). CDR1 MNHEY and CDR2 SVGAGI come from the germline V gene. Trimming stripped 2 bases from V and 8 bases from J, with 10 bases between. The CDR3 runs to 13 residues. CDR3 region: CASSYRVSDEQFF. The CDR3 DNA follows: TGTGCCAGCAGTTACAGGGTTAGCGATGAGCAGTTCTTC.

The CDR3 reads CASSPRPGQAFSGEQYF. The CDR3 nucleotides are TGTGCCAGCAGCCCGAGACCGGGACAGGCGTTCTCGGGGGAGCAGTACTTC. V and J are TRBV7-2 and TRBJ2-7; 8 nucleotides line up with TRBD1. From germline, CDR1 is SGHTA and CDR2 FQGNSA. V lost 5 bases, J lost 7 bases, and 19 bases stayed unmatched. This CDR3 is built from 17 residues. The full variable domain, in which reference TRBV7-2 and TRBJ2-7 provide the parts outside the CDR3, is GAGVSQSPSNKVTEKGKDVELRCDPISGHTALYWYRQSLGQGLEFLIYFQGNSAPDKSGLPSDRFSAERTGGSVSTLTIQRTQQEDSAVYLCASSPRPGQAFSGEQYFGPGTRLTVT.

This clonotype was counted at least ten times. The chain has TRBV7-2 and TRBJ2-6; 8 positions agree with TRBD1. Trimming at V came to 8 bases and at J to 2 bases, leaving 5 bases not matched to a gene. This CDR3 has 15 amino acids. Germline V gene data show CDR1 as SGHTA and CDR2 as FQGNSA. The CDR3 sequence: CASFAGGAGANVLTF. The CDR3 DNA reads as TGTGCCAGCTTCGCAGGGGGCGCTGGGGCCAACGTCCTGACTTTC.

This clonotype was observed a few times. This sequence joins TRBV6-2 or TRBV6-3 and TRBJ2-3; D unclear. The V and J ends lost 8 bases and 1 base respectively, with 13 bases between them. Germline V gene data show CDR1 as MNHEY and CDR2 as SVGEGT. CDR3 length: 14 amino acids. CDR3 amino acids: CASATNARTDTQYF. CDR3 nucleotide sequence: TGTGCCAGCGCCACTAACGCCCGCACAGATACGCAGTATTTT.

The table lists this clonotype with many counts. In DNA, the CDR3 is TGTGCCAGCAGCCAAGATCTTAGCACAGATACGCAGTATTTT. As protein: CASSQDLSTDTQYF. The chain employs TRBV3-1 and TRBJ2-3; D is unclear. Germline CDR1 reads LGHDT; CDR2 reads YNNKEL (reference sequence). Between the trimmed V and J ends, which lost 0 bases and 0 bases, there was a span of 4 bases. The CDR3 extends over 14 amino acids.

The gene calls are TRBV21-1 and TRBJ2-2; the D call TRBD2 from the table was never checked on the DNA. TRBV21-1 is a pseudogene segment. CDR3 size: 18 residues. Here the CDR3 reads CASSSPGLAGEQNGELFF. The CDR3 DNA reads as TGTGCCAGCAGCTCACCGGGACTAGCGGGAGAACAGAACGGGGAGCTGTTTTTT.

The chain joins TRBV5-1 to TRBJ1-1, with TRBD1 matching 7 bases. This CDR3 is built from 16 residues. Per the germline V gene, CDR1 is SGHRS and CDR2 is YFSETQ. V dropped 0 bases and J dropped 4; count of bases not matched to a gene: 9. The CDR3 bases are TGCGCCAGCAGCTTGGTCTTGACAGGGAGATCCACTGAAGCTTTCTTT. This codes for CASSLVLTGRSTEAFF.

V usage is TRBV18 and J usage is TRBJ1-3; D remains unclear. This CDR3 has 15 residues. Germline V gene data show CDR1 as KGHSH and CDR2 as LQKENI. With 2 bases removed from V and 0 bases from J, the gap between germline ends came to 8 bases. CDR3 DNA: TGTGCCAGCTCACCAGCAGGCCTCTCTGGAAACACCATATATTTT. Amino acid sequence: CASSPAGLSGNTIYF.

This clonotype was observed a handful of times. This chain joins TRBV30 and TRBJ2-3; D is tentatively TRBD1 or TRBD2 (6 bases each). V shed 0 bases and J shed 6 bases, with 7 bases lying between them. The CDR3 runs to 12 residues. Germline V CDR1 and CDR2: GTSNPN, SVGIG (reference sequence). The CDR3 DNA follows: TGTGCCTGGAGTGTAGGGGGGGATACGCAGTATTTT. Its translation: CAWSVGGDTQYF.

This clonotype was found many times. This CDR3 reads CATSRDPAGGTDTQYF. The CDR3 DNA is TGTGCCACCAGCAGAGATCCAGCGGGAGGGACAGATACGCAGTATTTT. The gene calls are TRBV15 and TRBJ2-3; 10 bases match TRBD2. From germline, CDR1 is LNHNV and CDR2 YYDKDF (reference sequence). Trimming cost V 0 bases and J 3 bases; bases outside gene matches: 3. The CDR3 spans 16 residues.

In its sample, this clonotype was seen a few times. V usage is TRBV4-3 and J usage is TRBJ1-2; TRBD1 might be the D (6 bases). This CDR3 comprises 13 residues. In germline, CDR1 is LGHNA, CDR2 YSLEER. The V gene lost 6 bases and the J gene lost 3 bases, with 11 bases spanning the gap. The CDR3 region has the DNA TGCGCCAGCAGAGAGGGGGAAGACTATGGCTACACCTTC. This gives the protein CASREGEDYGYTF.

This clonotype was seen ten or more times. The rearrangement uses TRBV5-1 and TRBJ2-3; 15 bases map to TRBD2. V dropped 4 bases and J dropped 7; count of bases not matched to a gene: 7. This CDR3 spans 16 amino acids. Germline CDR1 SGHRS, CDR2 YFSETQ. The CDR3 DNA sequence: TGCGCCAGCAGCGGACTAGCGGGGGGGCCTAGGAATACGCAGTATTTT. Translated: CASSGLAGGPRNTQYF.

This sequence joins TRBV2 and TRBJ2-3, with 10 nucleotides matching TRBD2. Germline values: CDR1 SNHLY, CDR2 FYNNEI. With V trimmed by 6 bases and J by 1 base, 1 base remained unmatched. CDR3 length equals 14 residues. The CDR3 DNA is TGTGCCAGCAGGAGCGGGGGGGGCACAGATACGCAGTATTTT. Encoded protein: CASRSGGGTDTQYF. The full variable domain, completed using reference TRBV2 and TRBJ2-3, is EPEVTQTPSHQVTQMGQEVILRCVPISNHLYFYWYRQILGQKVEFLVSFYNNEISEKSEIFDDQFSVERPDGSNFTLKIRSTKLEDSAMYFCASRSGGGTDTQYFGPGTRLTVL.

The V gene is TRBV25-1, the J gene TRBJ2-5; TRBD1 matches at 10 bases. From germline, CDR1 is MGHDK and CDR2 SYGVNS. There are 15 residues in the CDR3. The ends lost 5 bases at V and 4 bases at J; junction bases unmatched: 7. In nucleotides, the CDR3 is TGTGCCAGCAGTCCCCAGGACAGGGGGAGAGAGACCCAGTACTTC. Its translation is CASSPQDRGRETQYF.

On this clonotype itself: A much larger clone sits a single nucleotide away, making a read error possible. The CDR3 sequence is CAISVGGWGYTF. The CDR3 DNA sequence: TGTGCCATCAGTGTCGGGGGTTGGGGCTACACCTTC. The rearrangement uses TRBV2 and TRBJ1-2; D is perhaps TRBD1 (5 bases). This CDR3 contains 12 residues. Germline V gene data show CDR1 as SNHLY and CDR2 as FYNNEI.

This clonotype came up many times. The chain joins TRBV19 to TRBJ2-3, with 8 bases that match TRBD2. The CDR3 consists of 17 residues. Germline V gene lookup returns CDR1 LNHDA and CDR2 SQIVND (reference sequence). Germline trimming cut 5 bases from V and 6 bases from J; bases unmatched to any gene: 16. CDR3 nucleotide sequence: TGTGCCAGTAGTCCGATTTTGGTGCGGGAGGAACGCGATACGCAGTATTTT. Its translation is CASSPILVREERDTQYF.